This T cell receptor beta chain was sequenced during a study of lymphopenia after photon versus proton radiotherapy (dated by TCRdb to between 2018 and 2021). In the study overall: In patients with gastrointestinal tumors who developed high-grade lymphopenia, the study compared the immunological effects of photon radiation therapy with those of proton radiation therapy. The cohort comprised approximately 21 patients with gastrointestinal tumors who received either photon or proton therapy and then developed lymphopenia. The study was designed to characterize how the impact on the immune system differs between the two radiation modalities.

Study-wide conclusions, independent of this receptor: Proton-treated patients stayed relatively stable during treatment, while photon-treated patients lost naive T cells and TCR diversity and gained effector/memory populations. Across the cohort, an inverse correlation was found between a larger post-nadir drop in TCR diversity and overall survival time among patients who died. The survival association was assessed only in patients who died, and better survival with proton therapy was presented by the authors as a possibility rather than a demonstrated result. Once the lymphocyte count had reached its nadir, the repertoires of photon-treated patients showed oligoclonal expansion, particularly of CD8+ Temra cells, and this expansion drove the decline in diversity.

Library preparation employed the immunoSEQ multiplex PCR assay. T cell repertoires were profiled by deep sequencing of rearranged TCR beta loci, alongside multiparametric flow cytometry. TCRdb retrieved this table from immuneACCESS and kept in-frame rearrangements only. Not all clones are present; in checked studies, unresolved V genes account for under half, and no reason is known for the remainder. The sample table holds tens of thousands of clones, of which 89% were seen once. The biggest ten clones account for 6.5% to 8.5% of the sample. Turning to this clone: Its target antigen remains unknown. Base qualities are not recorded, but no much larger clone differs from it by a single base.

This TCR came from an older woman with pancreatic cancer. Some clones in this sample may be carry-over from other donors' samples. The input for sequencing was peripheral blood, taken from a patient treated with proton-based radiotherapy.

The CDR3 has the sequence CASSLGASGSSTGELFF. The DNA reads as follows: TGCGCCAGCAGCTTGGGGGCTAGCGGGAGCAGTACCGGGGAGCTGTTTTTT. The rearrangement combines TRBV5-1 with TRBJ2-2; 10 bases in the junction line up with TRBD2. As encoded in the germline V gene, CDR1 is SGHRS while CDR2 is YFSETQ. Trimming removed 0 bases from V and 5 bases from J; the gene matches leave 7 bases unexplained. Spanning cysteine to phenylalanine, the CDR3 consists of 17 amino acids. The entry retains the CDR3 DNA only, 51 bases that are in frame from base 1.